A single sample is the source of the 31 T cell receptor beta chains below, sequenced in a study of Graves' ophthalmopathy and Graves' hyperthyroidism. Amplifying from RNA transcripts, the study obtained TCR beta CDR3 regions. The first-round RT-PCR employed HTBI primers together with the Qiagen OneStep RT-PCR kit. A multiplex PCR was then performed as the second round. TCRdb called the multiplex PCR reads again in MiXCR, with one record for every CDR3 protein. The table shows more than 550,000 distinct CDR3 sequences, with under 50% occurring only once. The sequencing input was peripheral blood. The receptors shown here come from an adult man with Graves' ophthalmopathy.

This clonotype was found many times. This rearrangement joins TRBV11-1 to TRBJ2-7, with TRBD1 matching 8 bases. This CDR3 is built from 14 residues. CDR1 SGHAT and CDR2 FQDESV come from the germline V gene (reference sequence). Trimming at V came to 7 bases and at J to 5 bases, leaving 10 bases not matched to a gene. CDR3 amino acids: CASTSRTGWDEQYF. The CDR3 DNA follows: TGTGCCAGCACCTCCCGGACAGGGTGGGACGAGCAGTACTTC.

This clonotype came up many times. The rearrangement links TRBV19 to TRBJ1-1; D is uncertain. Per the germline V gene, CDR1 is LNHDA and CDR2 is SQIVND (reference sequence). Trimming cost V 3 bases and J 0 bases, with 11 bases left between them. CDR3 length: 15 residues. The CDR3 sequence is CASSMKVFMNTEAFF. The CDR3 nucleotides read TGTGCCAGTAGTATGAAGGTGTTCATGAACACTGAAGCTTTCTTT.

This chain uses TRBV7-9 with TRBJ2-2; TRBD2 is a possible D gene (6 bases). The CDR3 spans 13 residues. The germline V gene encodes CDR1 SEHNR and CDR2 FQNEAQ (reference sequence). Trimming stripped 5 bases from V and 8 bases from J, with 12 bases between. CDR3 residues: CASSAGPAGELFF. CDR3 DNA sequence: TGTGCCAGCAGCGCGGGGCCAGCGGGGGAGCTGTTTTTT.

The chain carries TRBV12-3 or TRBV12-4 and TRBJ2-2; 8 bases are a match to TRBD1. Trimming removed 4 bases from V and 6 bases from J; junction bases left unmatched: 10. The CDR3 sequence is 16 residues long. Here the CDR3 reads CASSSGTGFSPGELFF. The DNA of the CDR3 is TGTGCCAGCAGTTCCGGGACAGGTTTTTCCCCCGGGGAGCTGTTTTTT.

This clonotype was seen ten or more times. The CDR3 protein is CASSPAGSGANVLTF. The CDR3 coding sequence is TGTGCCAGCAGCCCGGCCGGTTCTGGGGCCAACGTCCTGACTTTC. The V and J genes are TRBV7-2 and TRBJ2-6, with unresolved D. From germline, CDR1 is SGHTA and CDR2 FQGNSA. V lost 5 bases to trimming and J lost 1 base, with 9 bases between them. This CDR3 comprises 15 residues.

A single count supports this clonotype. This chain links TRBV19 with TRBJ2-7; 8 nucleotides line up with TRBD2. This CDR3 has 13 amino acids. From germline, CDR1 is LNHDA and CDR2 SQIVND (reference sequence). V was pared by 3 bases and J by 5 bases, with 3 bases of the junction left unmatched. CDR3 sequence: CASSISGSNEQYF. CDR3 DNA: TGTGCCAGTAGTATCAGCGGGAGTAACGAGCAGTACTTC.

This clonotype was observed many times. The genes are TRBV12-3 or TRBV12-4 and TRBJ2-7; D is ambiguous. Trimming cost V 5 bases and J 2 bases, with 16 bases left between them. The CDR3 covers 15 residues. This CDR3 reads CASSHTDSAAYEQYF. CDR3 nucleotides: TGTGCCAGCAGTCACACCGACTCGGCTGCCTACGAGCAGTACTTC.

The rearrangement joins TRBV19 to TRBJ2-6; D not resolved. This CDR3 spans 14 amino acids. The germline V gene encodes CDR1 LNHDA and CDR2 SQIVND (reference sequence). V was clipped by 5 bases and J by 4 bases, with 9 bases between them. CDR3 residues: CASSRLSGANVLTF. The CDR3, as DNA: TGTGCCAGTAGTCGTCTCTCGGGGGCCAACGTCCTGACTTTC.

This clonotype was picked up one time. The CDR3: CASSLAILAETQYF. The DNA of the CDR3 is TGTGCCAGCAGCTTAGCGATACTAGCGGAGACCCAGTACTTC. The V call is TRBV7-9, the J call TRBJ2-5; 7 nucleotides agree with TRBD2. Germline V gives CDR1 SEHNR, CDR2 FQNEAQ (reference sequence). The CDR3 is made up of 14 amino acids. Trimming cost V 0 bases and J 5 bases; bases outside gene matches: 3.

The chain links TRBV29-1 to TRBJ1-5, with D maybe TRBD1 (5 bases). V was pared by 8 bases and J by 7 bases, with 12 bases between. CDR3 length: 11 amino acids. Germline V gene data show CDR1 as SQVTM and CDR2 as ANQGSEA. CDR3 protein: CSSEGRQPQHF. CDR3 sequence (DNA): TGCAGCAGTGAGGGGCGACAGCCCCAGCATTTT. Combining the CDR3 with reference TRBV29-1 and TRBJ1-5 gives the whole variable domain SAVISQKPSRDICQRGTSLTIQCQVDSQVTMMFWYRQQPGQSLTLIATANQGSEATYESGFVIDKFPISRPNLTFSTLTVSNMSPEDSSIYLCSSEGRQPQHFGDGTRLSIL.

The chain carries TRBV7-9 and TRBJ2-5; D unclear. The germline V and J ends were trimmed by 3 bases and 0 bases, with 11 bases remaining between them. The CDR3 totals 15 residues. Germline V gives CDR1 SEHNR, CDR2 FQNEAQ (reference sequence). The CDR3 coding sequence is TGTGCCAGCAGCTTCTCCTATGGGGACCAAGAGACCCAGTACTTC. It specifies CASSFSYGDQETQYF. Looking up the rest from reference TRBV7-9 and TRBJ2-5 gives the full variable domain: DTGVSQNPRHKITKRGQNVTFRCDPISEHNRLYWYRQTLGQGPEFLTYFQNEAQLEKSRLLSDRFSAERPKGSFSTLEIQRTEQGDSAMYLCASSFSYGDQETQYFGPGTRLLVL.

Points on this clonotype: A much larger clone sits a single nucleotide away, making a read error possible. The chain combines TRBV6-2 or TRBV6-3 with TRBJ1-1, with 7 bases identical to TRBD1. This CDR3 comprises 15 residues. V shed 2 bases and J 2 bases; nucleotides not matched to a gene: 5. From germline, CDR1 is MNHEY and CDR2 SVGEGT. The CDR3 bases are TGTGCCAGCAGTTACCTTGACAGGGTTAACACTGAAGCTTTCTTT. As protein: CASSYLDRVNTEAFF.

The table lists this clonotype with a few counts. In DNA form, the CDR3 reads TGCGCCAGCAGGCGCCAGGAGCCTCGGGACACTGAAGCTTTCTTT. Protein sequence: CASRRQEPRDTEAFF. V is TRBV5-1 and J is TRBJ1-1; D is unresolved. From germline, CDR1 is SGHRS and CDR2 YFSETQ. The CDR3 covers 15 residues. Deletions cut 5 bases from V and 3 bases from J, with 17 bases between.

The CDR3 loop is CASSPGHPYEQYF. As DNA, the CDR3 is TGTGCCAGCAGCCCCGGACACCCCTACGAGCAGTACTTC. The chain uses TRBV3-1 and TRBJ2-7, with D maybe TRBD1 (5 bases). The CDR3 spans 13 residues. V lost 4 bases, J lost 2 bases, and 9 bases lay in between. CDR1 and CDR2 (germline): LGHDT, YNNKEL (reference sequence).

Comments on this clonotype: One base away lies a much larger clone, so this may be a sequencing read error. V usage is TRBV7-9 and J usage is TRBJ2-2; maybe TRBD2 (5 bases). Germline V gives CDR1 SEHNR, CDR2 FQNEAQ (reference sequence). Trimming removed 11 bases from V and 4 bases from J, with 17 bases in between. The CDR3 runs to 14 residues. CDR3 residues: CAGYASSSTGELFF. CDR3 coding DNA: TGTGCCGGCTATGCTAGCTCAAGCACCGGGGAGCTGTTTTTT.

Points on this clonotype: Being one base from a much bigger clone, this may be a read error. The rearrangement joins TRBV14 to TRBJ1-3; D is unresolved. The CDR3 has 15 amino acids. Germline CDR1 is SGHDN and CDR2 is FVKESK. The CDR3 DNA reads TGTGCCAGCAGCCTAGAACATTCGCCTGGAGACACCATATATTTT. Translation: CASSLEHSPGDTIYF.

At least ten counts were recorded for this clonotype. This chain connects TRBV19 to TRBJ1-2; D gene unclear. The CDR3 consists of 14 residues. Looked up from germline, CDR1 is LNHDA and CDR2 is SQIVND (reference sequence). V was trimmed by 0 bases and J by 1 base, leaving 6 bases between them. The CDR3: CASSIERSNYGYTF. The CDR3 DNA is TGTGCCAGTAGTATAGAGAGGAGTAACTATGGCTACACCTTC.

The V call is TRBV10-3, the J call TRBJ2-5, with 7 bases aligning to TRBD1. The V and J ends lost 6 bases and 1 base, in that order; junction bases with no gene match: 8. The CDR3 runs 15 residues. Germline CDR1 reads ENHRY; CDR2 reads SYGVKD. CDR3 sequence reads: CAISLQGQIQETQYF. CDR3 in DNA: TGTGCCATCAGCCTACAGGGACAGATCCAAGAGACCCAGTACTTC.

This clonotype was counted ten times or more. The CDR3 nucleotides read TGCGCCAGCAGCTTGGACTCAGGGACCTATAATTCACCCCTCCACTTT. Protein sequence: CASSLDSGTYNSPLHF. V gene TRBV5-1 combines with J gene TRBJ1-6, with TRBD1 as a possible D gene (5 bases). V was cut by 0 bases and J by 2 bases, with 9 bases left in between. This CDR3 is 16 amino acids long. CDR1 SGHRS and CDR2 YFSETQ come from the germline V gene. The full variable domain, in which reference TRBV5-1 and TRBJ1-6 provide the parts outside the CDR3, is KAGVTQTPRYLIKTRGQQVTLSCSPISGHRSVSWYQQTPGQGLQFLFEYFSETQRNKGNFPGRFSGRQFSNSRSEMNVSTLELGDSALYLCASSLDSGTYNSPLHFGNGTRLTVT.

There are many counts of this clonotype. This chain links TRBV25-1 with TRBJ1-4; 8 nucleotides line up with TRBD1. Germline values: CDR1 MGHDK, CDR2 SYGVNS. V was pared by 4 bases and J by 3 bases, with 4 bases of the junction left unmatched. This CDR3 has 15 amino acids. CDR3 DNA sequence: TGTGCCAGCAGTGCAGGACAGGGTCCTAATGAAAAACTGTTTTTT. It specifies CASSAGQGPNEKLFF.

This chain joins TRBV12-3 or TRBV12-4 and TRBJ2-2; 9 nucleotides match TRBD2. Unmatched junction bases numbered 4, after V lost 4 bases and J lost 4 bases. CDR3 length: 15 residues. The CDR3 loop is CASSSGTSFTGELFF. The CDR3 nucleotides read TGTGCCAGCAGTTCCGGGACTAGCTTCACCGGGGAGCTGTTTTTT.

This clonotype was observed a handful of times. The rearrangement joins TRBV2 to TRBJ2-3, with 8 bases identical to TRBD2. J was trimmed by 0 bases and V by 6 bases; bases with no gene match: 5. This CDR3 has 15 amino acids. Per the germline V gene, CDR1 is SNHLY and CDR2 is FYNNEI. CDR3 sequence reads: CASRPIAGSTDTQYF. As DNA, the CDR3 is TGTGCCAGCAGACCCATAGCGGGGAGCACAGATACGCAGTATTTT.

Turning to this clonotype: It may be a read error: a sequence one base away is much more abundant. The CDR3 DNA follows: TGTGCCATCAGTGATAATACAGTTGGTGAAAAACTGCTTTTT. Translating it yields CAISDNTVGEKLLF. The chain employs TRBV10-3 and TRBJ1-4, with no clear D. CDR1 ENHRY and CDR2 SYGVKD come from the germline V gene. CDR3 length: 14 residues.

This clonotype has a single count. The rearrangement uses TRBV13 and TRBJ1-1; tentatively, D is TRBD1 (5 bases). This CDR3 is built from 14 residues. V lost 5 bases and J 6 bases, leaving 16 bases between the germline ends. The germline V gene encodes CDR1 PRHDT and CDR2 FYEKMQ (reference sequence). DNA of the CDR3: TGTGCCAGCAGCGCATTCGGGGGGTTGGCTGAAGCTTTCTTT. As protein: CASSAFGGLAEAFF. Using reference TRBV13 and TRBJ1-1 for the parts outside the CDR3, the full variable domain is AAGVIQSPRHLIKEKRETATLKCYPIPRHDTVYWYQQGPGQDPQFLISFYEKMQSDKGSIPDRFSAQQFSDYHSELNMSSLELGDSALYFCASSAFGGLAEAFFGQGTRLTVV.

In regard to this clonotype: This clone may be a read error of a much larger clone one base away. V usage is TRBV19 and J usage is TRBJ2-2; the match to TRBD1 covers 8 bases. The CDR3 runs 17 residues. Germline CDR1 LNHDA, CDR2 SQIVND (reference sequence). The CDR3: CASNLAAGGIGAGEPFF. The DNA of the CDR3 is TGTGCCAGTAATCTGGCGGCAGGGGGCATTGGGGCCGGGGAGCCGTTTTTT.

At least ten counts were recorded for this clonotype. CDR3 DNA sequence: TGCGCCAGCAGCTTGGGTGGGAGGGCCGGAACTTTCTTT. It codes for CASSLGGRAGTFF. The J gene is TRBJ1-1, the V gene TRBV5-1; no clear D. CDR3 length: 13 residues. Germline CDR1 reads SGHRS; CDR2 reads YFSETQ. Between the trimmed V and J ends, which lost 0 bases and 12 bases, there was a span of 15 bases.

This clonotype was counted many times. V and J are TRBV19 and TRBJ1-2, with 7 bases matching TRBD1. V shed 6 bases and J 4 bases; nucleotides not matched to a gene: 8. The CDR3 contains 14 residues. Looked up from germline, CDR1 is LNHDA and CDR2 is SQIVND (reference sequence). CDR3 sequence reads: CASRSRGLAYGYTF. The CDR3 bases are TGTGCCAGTAGAAGCAGGGGGTTGGCCTATGGCTACACCTTC.

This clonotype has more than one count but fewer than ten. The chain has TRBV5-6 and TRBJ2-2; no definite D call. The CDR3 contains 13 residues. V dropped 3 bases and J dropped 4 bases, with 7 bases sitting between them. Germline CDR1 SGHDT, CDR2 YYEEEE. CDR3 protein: CASSSVLTGELFF. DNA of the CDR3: TGTGCCAGCAGCTCGGTTCTCACCGGGGAGCTGTTTTTT.

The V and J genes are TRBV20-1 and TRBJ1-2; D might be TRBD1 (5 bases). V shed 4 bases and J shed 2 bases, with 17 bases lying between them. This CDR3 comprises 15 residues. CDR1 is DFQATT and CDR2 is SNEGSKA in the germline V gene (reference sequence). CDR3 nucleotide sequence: TGCAGTGCTACCTCGGTAGGGGCTGGGAACTATGGCTACACCTTC. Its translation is CSATSVGAGNYGYTF.

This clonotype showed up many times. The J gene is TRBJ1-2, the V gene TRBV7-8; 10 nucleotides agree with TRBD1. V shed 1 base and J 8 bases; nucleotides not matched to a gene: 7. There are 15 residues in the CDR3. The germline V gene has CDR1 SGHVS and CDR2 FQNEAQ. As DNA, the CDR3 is TGTGCCAGCAGCTTAGAATTGGGACAGGGGAGAGGCTACACCTTC. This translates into CASSLELGQGRGYTF.

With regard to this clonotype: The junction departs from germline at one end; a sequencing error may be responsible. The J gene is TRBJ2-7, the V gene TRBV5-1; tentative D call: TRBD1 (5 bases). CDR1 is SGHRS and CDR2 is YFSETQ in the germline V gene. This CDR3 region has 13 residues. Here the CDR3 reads CASSLGPDLEQYF. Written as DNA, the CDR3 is TGCGCCAGCAGTTTGGGGCCCGATTTGGAGCAGTACTTC.